These T cell receptor beta chains were read from a single sample in a study of identical twins. Via MiXCR, TCRdb re-called the 5' RACE reads, giving one row per CDR3 protein. The table records some 500,000 distinct CDR3 sequences, 9.6% of them present only once. The same sample was also used in a study of yellow fever vaccine responses in identical twins.

The sample was PBMCs. These receptors all stem from a woman younger than 30 in good health. CDR3s include the opening cysteine and the closing phenylalanine or tryptophan. D genes are given only for firm matches. The size field is filled for only some rows; it gives once, few, many or a size class.

>TRBV4-2|TRBD1|-|TRBJ1-5
CASSQDGTAPTQPQHF
TGTGCCAGCAGCCAAGATGGGACAGCGCCTACTCAGCCCCAGCATTTT
>TRBV2|-|many|TRBJ2-7
CASDEGGYEQYF
TGTGCCAGTGATGAGGGCGGCTACGAGCAGTACTTC
>TRBV10-3|-|-|TRBJ2-7
CAISEEPSLYEQYF
TGTGCCATCAGTGAGGAACCATCCCTCTACGAGCAGTACTTC
>TRBV18|-|-|TRBJ2-3
CASSPPGLLQYF
TGTGCCAGCTCACCACCGGGACTTCTCCAGTATTTT
>TRBV18|TRBD2|many|TRBJ2-1
CASSNIMGLAVSGNEQFF
TGTGCCAGCTCCAATATCATGGGACTAGCGGTTTCGGGCAATGAGCAGTTCTTC
>TRBV7-9|TRBD1|-|TRBJ1-5
CASSSGGVGQPQHF
TGTGCCAGCAGCTCAGGGGGGGTAGGTCAGCCCCAGCATTTT
>TRBV15|-|many|TRBJ2-1
CATSRAGPLHEQFF
TGTGCCACCAGCAGAGCGGGACCCCTCCATGAGCAGTTCTTC
>TRBV2|-|-|TRBJ2-3
CASRPDPGADTQYF
TGTGCCAGCAGACCTGACCCCGGGGCAGATACGCAGTATTTT
>TRBV7-6|TRBD1|-|TRBJ2-7
CASSATGGGNYEQYF
TGTGCCAGCAGCGCGACAGGGGGAGGTAACTACGAGCAGTACTTC
>TRBV7-2|-|-|TRBJ2-3
CASNRATDTQYF
TGTGCCAGCAACCGAGCTACAGATACGCAGTATTTT
>TRBV5-6|-|many|TRBJ2-7
CASTPSGAGAYEQYF
TGTGCCAGCACCCCCTCAGGGGCGGGGGCCTACGAGCAGTACTTC
>TRBV12-3/TRBV12-4|-|-|TRBJ1-2
CASSFSGRGYTF
TGTGCCAGCAGTTTCTCAGGGAGAGGCTACACCTTC
>TRBV4-3|TRBD2|-|TRBJ2-7
CASSPDREAYEQYF
TGCGCCAGCAGCCCAGACCGGGAGGCCTACGAGCAGTACTTC
>TRBV27|-|-|TRBJ2-3
CASSPRETDTQYF
TGTGCCAGCAGTCCCCGGGAGACAGATACGCAGTATTTT
>TRBV3-1|-|-|TRBJ2-7
CASTRLGEDEQYF
TGTGCCAGCACCCGCCTGGGGGAGGACGAGCAGTACTTC
>TRBV12-3/TRBV12-4|-|many|TRBJ2-7
CASSLGRGTYEQYF
TGTGCCAGCAGTTTAGGGCGGGGCACCTACGAGCAGTACTTC
>TRBV5-1|TRBD2|many|TRBJ2-1
CASSWTSGTPGGGEQFF
TGCGCCAGCAGCTGGACTAGCGGGACTCCGGGCGGAGGTGAGCAGTTCTTC
>TRBV7-2|TRBD1|few|TRBJ2-2
CASRMTFGQGFDGELFF
TGTGCCAGCAGAATGACCTTCGGACAGGGGTTTGACGGGGAGCTGTTTTTT
>TRBV5-1|-|-|TRBJ2-7
CASSLGGDGSYEQYF
TGCGCCAGCAGCTTGGGAGGGGACGGCTCCTACGAGCAGTACTTC
>TRBV29-1|-|many|TRBJ2-3
CSVEFPAGTDTQYF
TGCAGCGTTGAATTCCCAGCGGGCACAGATACGCAGTATTTT
>TRBV6-1|TRBD2|many|TRBJ2-7
CASGGGGFTYEQYF
TGTGCCAGCGGGGGGGGAGGGTTCACCTACGAGCAGTACTTC
>TRBV6-1|-|-|TRBJ2-2
CASSLDLARELFF
TGTGCCAGCAGCTTGGACCTTGCGAGGGAGCTGTTTTTT
>TRBV5-1|-|many|TRBJ2-1
CASTSGRQKPYNEQFF
TGCGCCAGCACTTCGGGAAGACAAAAACCATACAATGAGCAGTTCTTC
>TRBV7-9|-|few|TRBJ2-2
CASSLNGANTGELFF
TGTGCCAGCAGCTTAAACGGGGCGAACACCGGGGAGCTGTTTTTT
>TRBV20-1|TRBD2|-|TRBJ2-2
CSANPVAGDHTGELFF
TGCAGTGCAAATCCTGTAGCGGGGGACCACACCGGGGAGCTGTTTTTT
>TRBV10-3|-|many|TRBJ2-1
CAINVGSGSYNEQFF
TGTGCCATCAATGTGGGCTCGGGCTCCTACAATGAGCAGTTCTTC
>TRBV4-2|TRBD1|many|TRBJ2-3
CASSQEWTGGDTQYF
TGTGCCAGCAGCCAAGAGTGGACAGGGGGAGATACGCAGTATTTT
>TRBV10-3|-|-|TRBJ2-7
CAISSDLYEQYF
TGTGCCATCAGCTCGGACCTATACGAGCAGTACTTC
>TRBV12-3/TRBV12-4|-|few|TRBJ1-2
CASSLAGVISYGYTF
TGTGCCAGCAGCCTAGCGGGGGTGATAAGCTATGGCTACACCTTC
>TRBV19|-|-|TRBJ2-1
CASSIYDSYNEQFF
TGTGCCAGTAGTATCTATGACTCCTACAATGAGCAGTTCTTC
>TRBV2|-|few|TRBJ2-7
CASRQDGGGVDEQYF
TGTGCCAGCAGGCAGGACGGAGGGGGCGTTGACGAACAGTACTTC
>TRBV7-9|-|few|TRBJ1-2
CASSLWTVRYTF
TGTGCCAGCAGTCTATGGACAGTCAGGTACACCTTC
>TRBV5-1|TRBD1|-|TRBJ2-7
CASSLGSTGAYEQYF
TGCGCCAGCAGCTTGGGCTCGACAGGGGCCTACGAGCAGTACTTC
>TRBV19|-|-|TRBJ2-5
CASSSLYRTDQETQYF
TGTGCCAGTAGTTCCCTTTACAGGACGGACCAAGAGACCCAGTACTTC
>TRBV4-2|-|-|TRBJ1-2
CASSRDMDLGYTF
TGTGCCAGCAGCCGGGATATGGACTTAGGCTACACCTTC